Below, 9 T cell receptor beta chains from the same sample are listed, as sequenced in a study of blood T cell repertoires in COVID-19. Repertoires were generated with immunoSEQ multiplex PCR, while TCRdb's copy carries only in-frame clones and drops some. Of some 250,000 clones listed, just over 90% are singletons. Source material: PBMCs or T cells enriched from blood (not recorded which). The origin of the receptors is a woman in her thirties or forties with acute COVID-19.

The CDR3 coding sequence is TGTGCCATCAGGGCAGGGGATGGTTCAAACACTGAAGCTTTCTTT. As protein: CAIRAGDGSNTEAFF. The V gene is TRBV10-3, the J gene TRBJ1-1; weak D call: TRBD1 (6 bases). Germline loops: CDR1 ENHRY, CDR2 SYGVKD. V dropped 6 bases and J dropped 2 bases, with 16 bases sitting between them. CDR3 length equals 15 residues.

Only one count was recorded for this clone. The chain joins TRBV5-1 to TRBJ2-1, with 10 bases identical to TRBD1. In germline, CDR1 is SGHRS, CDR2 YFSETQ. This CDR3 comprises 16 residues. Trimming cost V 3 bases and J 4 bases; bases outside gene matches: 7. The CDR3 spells CASSSRQGAEYNEQFF. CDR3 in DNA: TGCGCCAGCAGCTCAAGACAGGGGGCAGAATACAATGAGCAGTTCTTC.

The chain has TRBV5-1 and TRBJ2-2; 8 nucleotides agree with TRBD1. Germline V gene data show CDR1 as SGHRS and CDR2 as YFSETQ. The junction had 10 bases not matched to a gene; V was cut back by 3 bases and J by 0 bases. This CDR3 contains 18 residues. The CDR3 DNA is TGCGCCAGCAGCTCCAGCCACGGACAGGGCGCGAACACCGGGGAGCTGTTTTTT. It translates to CASSSSHGQGANTGELFF.

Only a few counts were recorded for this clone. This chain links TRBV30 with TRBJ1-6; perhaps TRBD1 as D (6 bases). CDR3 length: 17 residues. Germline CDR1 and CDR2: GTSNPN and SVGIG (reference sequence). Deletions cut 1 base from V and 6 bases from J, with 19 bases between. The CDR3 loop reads CAWSATRTAGGNSPLHF. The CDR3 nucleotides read TGTGCCTGGAGTGCTACAAGGACAGCTGGAGGTAATTCACCCCTCCACTTT.

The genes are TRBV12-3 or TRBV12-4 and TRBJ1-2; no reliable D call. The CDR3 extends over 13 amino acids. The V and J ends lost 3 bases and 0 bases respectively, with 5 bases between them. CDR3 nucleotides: TGTGCCAGCAGTTTCATCACTAACTATGGCTACACCTTC. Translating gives CASSFITNYGYTF.

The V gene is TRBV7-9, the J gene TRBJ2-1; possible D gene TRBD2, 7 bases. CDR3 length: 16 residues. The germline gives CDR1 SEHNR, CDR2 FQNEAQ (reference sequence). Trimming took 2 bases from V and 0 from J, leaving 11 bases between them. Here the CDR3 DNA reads TGTGCCAGCAGCTTATGGGGGGGCAGCTCCTACAATGAGCAGTTCTTC. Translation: CASSLWGGSSYNEQFF.

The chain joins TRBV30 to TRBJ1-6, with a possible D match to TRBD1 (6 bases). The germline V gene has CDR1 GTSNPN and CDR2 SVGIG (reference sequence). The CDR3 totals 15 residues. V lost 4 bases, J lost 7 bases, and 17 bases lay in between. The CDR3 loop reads CAWKVWDTENSPLHF. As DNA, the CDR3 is TGTGCCTGGAAGGTGTGGGACACGGAAAATTCACCCCTCCACTTT.

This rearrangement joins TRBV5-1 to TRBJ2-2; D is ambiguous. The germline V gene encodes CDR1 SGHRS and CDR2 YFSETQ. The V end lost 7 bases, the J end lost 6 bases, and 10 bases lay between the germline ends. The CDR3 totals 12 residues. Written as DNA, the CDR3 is TGCGCCAGCTTGGCGGTCTCCGGGGAGCTGTTTTTT. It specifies CASLAVSGELFF.

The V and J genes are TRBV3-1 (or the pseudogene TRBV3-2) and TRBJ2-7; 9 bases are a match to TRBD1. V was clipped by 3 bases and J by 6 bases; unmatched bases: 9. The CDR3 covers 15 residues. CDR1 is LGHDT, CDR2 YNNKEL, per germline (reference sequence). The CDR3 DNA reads TGTGCCAGCAGCCAGCAGCTGGGACAGGGTAGCGAGCAGTACTTC. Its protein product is CASSQQLGQGSEQYF.